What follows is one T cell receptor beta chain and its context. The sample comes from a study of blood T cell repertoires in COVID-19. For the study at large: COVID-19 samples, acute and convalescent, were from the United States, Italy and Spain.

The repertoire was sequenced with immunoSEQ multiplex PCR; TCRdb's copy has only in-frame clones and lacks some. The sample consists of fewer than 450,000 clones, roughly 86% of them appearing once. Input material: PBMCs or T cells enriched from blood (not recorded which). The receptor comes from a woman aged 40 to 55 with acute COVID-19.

The CDR3 nucleotides are TGTGCCAGCAGCGCGAGTCCCGGGACAGGGGGCGACGATTCACCCCTCCACTTT. Its protein product is CASSASPGTGGDDSPLHF. This chain joins TRBV5-6 and TRBJ1-6; TRBD1 aligns across 12 bases. The J segment lost 8 bases and the V segment lost 4 bases, leaving 13 bases of the junction unmatched. CDR3 length: 18 residues. The germline CDR1 and CDR2 sequences are SGHDT and YYEEEE.